Each of the 30 T cell receptor beta chains below was sequenced from the same sample in a study of blood T cell repertoires in COVID-19. Produced via immunoSEQ multiplex PCR; TCRdb's table is partial and in-frame only. The sample consists of 80,000 to 95,000 clones, 80% to 85% of them appearing once. The sequenced sample consisted of peripheral blood. The receptor set was obtained from a man older than 75 with acute or convalescent COVID-19.

In DNA, the CDR3 is TGTGCCAGTAGTATTTGGGGGCTTGGGGCCAACGTCCTGACTTTC. This codes for CASSIWGLGANVLTF. The chain carries TRBV19 and TRBJ2-6; D perhaps matches TRBD1 (6 bases). CDR1 LNHDA and CDR2 SQIVND come from the germline V gene (reference sequence). This CDR3 has 15 amino acids. Trimming left V 3 bases short and J 3 bases short, with 9 bases between.

V is TRBV5-1 and J is TRBJ2-1; TRBD1 might be the D (6 bases). Trimming left V 3 bases short and J 9 bases short, with 13 bases between. The CDR3 extends over 13 amino acids. Germline V gives CDR1 SGHRS, CDR2 YFSETQ. CDR3 protein: CASSYNQGTEQFF. CDR3 sequence (DNA): TGCGCCAGCAGCTACAACCAGGGGACTGAGCAGTTCTTC.

The V gene is TRBV13, the J gene TRBJ2-1; TRBD1 aligns across 8 bases. The CDR3 is 15 amino acids. V was clipped by 8 bases and J by 5 bases; unmatched bases: 11. Germline values: CDR1 PRHDT, CDR2 FYEKMQ (reference sequence). The CDR3 loop reads CASQETGRGHNEQFF. The DNA of the CDR3 is TGTGCCAGCCAGGAGACAGGCAGGGGGCACAATGAGCAGTTCTTC.

V gene TRBV10-3 combines with J gene TRBJ2-5; D not resolved. V dropped 4 bases and J dropped 1 base, with 7 bases sitting between them. The CDR3 spans 13 residues. Per germline, CDR1 ENHRY and CDR2 SYGVKD. The CDR3 spells CAISASTQETQYF. The CDR3, as DNA: TGTGCCATCAGTGCTAGTACCCAAGAGACCCAGTACTTC.

This clone turned up a few times. This sequence joins TRBV6-1 and TRBJ2-1; tentatively, D is TRBD1 (6 bases). This CDR3 is 15 amino acids long. With 3 bases removed from V and 7 bases from J, the gap between germline ends came to 16 bases. The V gene's germline CDR1 is MNHNS and CDR2 SASEGT. As DNA, the CDR3 is TGTGCCAGCAGTGATTTAACAGGGAAAAGGAATGAGCAGTTCTTC. This gives the protein CASSDLTGKRNEQFF.

This sequence joins TRBV5-4 and TRBJ2-2; possible D gene TRBD2, 5 bases. CDR3 length: 15 residues. Germline CDR1 and CDR2: SGHNT and YYREEE (reference sequence). V shed 4 bases and J shed 5 bases, with 15 bases lying between them. CDR3 nucleotides: TGTGCCAGCAGCCCGGCGGAGGCGAGGACCGGGGAGCTGTTTTTT. Protein product: CASSPAEARTGELFF.

This rearrangement joins TRBV3-1 (or the pseudogene TRBV3-2) to TRBJ1-5, with D tentatively TRBD1 (6 bases). In germline, CDR1 is LGHDT, CDR2 YNNKEL (reference sequence). The CDR3 is 15 residues long. Between the trimmed V and J ends, which lost 2 bases and 0 bases, there was a span of 8 bases. The CDR3 region is CASSQTGYSNQPQHF. Written as DNA, the CDR3 is TGTGCCAGCAGCCAAACAGGGTATAGCAATCAGCCCCAGCATTTT.

The genes are TRBV28 and TRBJ1-2, with TRBD1 identical over 7 bases. The CDR3 has 14 residues. V lost 3 bases, J lost 1 base, and 2 bases stayed unmatched. CDR1 is MDHEN, CDR2 SYDVKM, per germline. The CDR3 nucleotides are TGTGCCAGCAGTTTTGGGACAGATAACTATGGCTACACCTTC. As protein: CASSFGTDNYGYTF.

This chain links TRBV5-1 with TRBJ2-3; 9 bases fit TRBD2. The V and J ends lost 2 bases and 4 bases, in that order; junction bases with no gene match: 5. Germline values: CDR1 SGHRS, CDR2 YFSETQ. The CDR3 extends over 15 amino acids. This CDR3 is CASSFLAGRSDTQYF. CDR3 in DNA: TGCGCCAGCAGCTTCCTAGCGGGGAGATCAGATACGCAGTATTTT. Drawing the rest from reference TRBV5-1 and TRBJ2-3, the complete variable domain is KAGVTQTPRYLIKTRGQQVTLSCSPISGHRSVSWYQQTPGQGLQFLFEYFSETQRNKGNFPGRFSGRQFSNSRSEMNVSTLELGDSALYLCASSFLAGRSDTQYFGPGTRLTVL.

This rearrangement joins TRBV5-1 to TRBJ2-3; 9 bases match TRBD2. V gave up 0 bases and J gave up 1 base; unmatched junction bases: 0. CDR1 and CDR2 (germline): SGHRS, YFSETQ. The CDR3 is 15 amino acids. The CDR3 here is CASSLGLAGTDTQYF. DNA of the CDR3: TGCGCCAGCAGCTTGGGACTAGCGGGCACAGATACGCAGTATTTT.

V and J are TRBV5-4 and TRBJ1-6; 7 bases fit TRBD1. After removal of 3 bases from V and 7 bases from J, the junction contained 7 bases not matched to a gene. Germline lookup yields CDR1 SGHNT and CDR2 YYREEE (reference sequence). The CDR3 runs 15 residues. The CDR3 region is CASSSEGTANSPLHF. The CDR3 nucleotides read TGTGCCAGCAGCTCCGAGGGGACAGCGAATTCACCCCTCCACTTT.

The count of this clone is one. The chain is built from TRBV30 and TRBJ2-3; 8 bases align to TRBD2. Losses at the gene ends were 8 bases for V and 3 bases for J; bases not matched to a gene: 10. There are 14 residues in the CDR3. Germline lookup yields CDR1 GTSNPN and CDR2 SVGIG (reference sequence). Here the CDR3 DNA reads TGTGCCCGTGTGGAGGGCGGGAGGACAGATACGCAGTATTTT. It is translated as CARVEGGRTDTQYF.

The chain couples TRBV9 to TRBJ1-1; no reliable D call. Germline values: CDR1 SGDLS, CDR2 YYNGEE. Between the trimmed V and J ends, which lost 0 bases and 3 bases, there was a span of 3 bases. The CDR3 loop spans 12 amino acids. The CDR3 DNA reads as TGTGCCAGCAGCGTAGCGGACACTGAAGCTTTCTTT. Translated, it gives CASSVADTEAFF.

This sequence joins TRBV7-8 and TRBJ2-7; D is possibly TRBD2 (5 bases). The CDR3 loop spans 15 amino acids. Per germline, CDR1 SGHVS and CDR2 FQNEAQ. Trimming cost V 1 base and J 0 bases, with 10 bases left between them. The chain's CDR3 is CASSLESGSSYEQYF. CDR3 bases: TGTGCCAGCAGCTTAGAGAGCGGAAGCTCCTACGAGCAGTACTTC. The full variable domain, its missing parts supplied by reference TRBV7-8 and TRBJ2-7, is GAGVSQSPRYKVAKRGQDVALRCDPISGHVSLFWYQQALGQGPEFLTYFQNEAQLDKSGLPSDRFFAERPEGSVSTLKIQRTQQEDSAVYLCASSLESGSSYEQYFGPGTRLTVT.

This clone was counted once. The chain uses TRBV7-9 and TRBJ1-4; TRBD1 matches at 7 bases. V dropped 3 bases and J dropped 8; count of bases not matched to a gene: 6. The germline gives CDR1 SEHNR, CDR2 FQNEAQ (reference sequence). The CDR3 covers 14 residues. Here the CDR3 DNA reads TGTGCCAGCAGCTTTGCAGGGGGTAGGGAAAAACTGTTTTTT. Translation gives CASSFAGGREKLFF.

The rearrangement links TRBV5-6 to TRBJ2-1; D unclear. CDR3 size: 15 residues. The germline V and J ends were trimmed by 2 bases and 0 bases, with 9 bases remaining between them. Germline V CDR1 and CDR2: SGHDT, YYEEEE. The CDR3 protein is CASSFPTSSYNEQFF. The CDR3 DNA follows: TGTGCCAGCAGCTTCCCAACCAGCTCCTACAATGAGCAGTTCTTC.

This clone showed up just once. The V and J genes are TRBV27 and TRBJ2-1, with 7 bases that match TRBD1. The germline CDR1 and CDR2 sequences are MNHEY and SMNVEV (reference sequence). The V segment lost 5 bases and the J segment 3 bases; nucleotides outside the gene matches: 10. The CDR3 sequence is 16 residues long. CDR3 loop: CASSREGQLLYNEQFF. The CDR3 DNA reads TGTGCCAGCAGTCGCGAGGGACAGCTTCTCTACAATGAGCAGTTCTTC.

This clone occurred a few times. The chain employs TRBV18 and TRBJ1-3, with TRBD1 identical over 7 bases. Unmatched junction bases numbered 4, after V lost 2 bases and J lost 0 bases. CDR1 KGHSH and CDR2 LQKENI come from the germline V gene. The CDR3 is made up of 16 amino acids. The CDR3 sequence: CASSPIGQDSGNTIYF. In DNA, the CDR3 is TGTGCCAGCTCACCAATAGGACAGGACTCTGGAAACACCATATATTTT.

This clone was seen a few times. This chain joins TRBV4-2 and TRBJ2-1; D is undetermined. The germline V gene has CDR1 LGHNA and CDR2 YNFKEQ. V was cut by 4 bases and J by 4 bases, with 2 bases left in between. This CDR3 comprises 11 residues. The DNA of the CDR3 is TGTGCCAGCAGCCTATACAATGAGCAGTTCTTC. Protein sequence: CASSLYNEQFF.

The chain joins TRBV6-5 to TRBJ1-5, with 7 bases fitting TRBD1. The CDR3 length is 13 residues. Germline-derived CDR1 and CDR2 are MNHEY and SVGAGI. V lost 6 bases to trimming and J lost 6 bases; unmatched junction nucleotides: 5. In nucleotides, the CDR3 is TGTGCCAGCAGCAGACAGGGAGGTCAGCCCCAGCATTTT. Translated: CASSRQGGQPQHF.

V usage is TRBV9 and J usage is TRBJ1-2; D is perhaps TRBD1 (6 bases). Trimming took 0 bases from V and 4 from J, leaving 13 bases between them. Germline V gives CDR1 SGDLS, CDR2 YYNGEE. The CDR3 runs to 15 residues. The CDR3 is CASSVVAGDGYGYTF. For the CDR3, the DNA is TGTGCCAGCAGCGTAGTGGCAGGGGATGGCTATGGCTACACCTTC.

The rearrangement joins TRBV6-6 to TRBJ1-1; D might be TRBD1 (5 bases). The V end was cut by 4 bases, the J end by 0 bases, with 9 bases between. Germline V gene sequence: CDR1 MNHNY, CDR2 SVGAGI (reference sequence). This CDR3 has 14 residues. The CDR3 here is CASSWAGMNTEAFF. CDR3 nucleotides: TGTGCCAGCAGTTGGGCAGGGATGAACACTGAAGCTTTCTTT.

The chain couples TRBV18 to TRBJ2-7; 11 bases are a match to TRBD1. J gave up 2 bases and V 3 bases, and 9 bases lay outside the gene matches. Germline V gene data show CDR1 as KGHSH and CDR2 as LQKENI. CDR3 length: 17 amino acids. The CDR3 nucleotides read TGTGCCAGCTCACCCGACCCGGGACAGGGGGGTACCTACGAGCAGTACTTC. Its protein is CASSPDPGQGGTYEQYF.

The chain uses TRBV5-4 and TRBJ2-1; D unclear. The germline gives CDR1 SGHNT, CDR2 YYREEE (reference sequence). Trimming cost V 3 bases and J 9 bases, with 7 bases left between them. This CDR3 comprises 11 residues. Here the CDR3 reads CASSSYSEQFF. CDR3 sequence (DNA): TGTGCCAGCAGCTCATATAGTGAGCAGTTCTTC.

CDR3 DNA: TGTGCCAGCAGCCGGACAGGGTCTTGCTGGGCTACGCAGTATTTT. Protein: CASSRTGSCWATQYF. The chain uses TRBV21-1 and TRBJ2-3; the table's D call, TRBD1, has no DNA check behind it. TRBV21-1 has pseudogene status. This CDR3 is 15 amino acids long.

The chain employs TRBV27 and TRBJ2-7, with 7 bases matching TRBD1. V was clipped by 5 bases and J by 3 bases; unmatched bases: 4. The CDR3 loop spans 13 amino acids. Germline-derived CDR1 and CDR2 are MNHEY and SMNVEV (reference sequence). The CDR3 loop reads CASSINRGYEQYF. CDR3 nucleotides: TGTGCCAGCAGTATAAACAGGGGCTACGAGCAGTACTTC.

This clone was counted a few times. The gene calls are TRBV4-1 and TRBJ2-7; TRBD2 might be the D (5 bases). V gave up 4 bases and J gave up 0 bases, with 16 bases separating them. The CDR3 contains 16 residues. The V gene's germline CDR1 is MGHRA and CDR2 YSYEKL. The CDR3 DNA reads TGCGCCAGCAGCCTCTCGAACCCGCTAGCCTCCTACGAGCAGTACTTC. Its protein is CASSLSNPLASYEQYF.

This sequence joins TRBV7-3 and TRBJ2-2; 11 bases fit TRBD2. Trimming removed 0 bases from V and 7 bases from J; junction bases left unmatched: 4. The CDR3 is 16 amino acids. Germline CDR1 SGHTA, CDR2 FQGTGA. The DNA for the CDR3 is TGTGCCAGCAGCTTAACTAGCGGGAGGGCCAACGGGGAGCTGTTTTTT. Translation: CASSLTSGRANGELFF.

This clone was seen a few times. The chain employs TRBV5-6 and TRBJ1-3; D unclear. Trimming cost V 0 bases and J 4 bases, with 8 bases left between them. Germline CDR1 and CDR2: SGHDT and YYEEEE. The CDR3 length is 14 residues. CDR3 DNA sequence: TGTGCCAGCAGCTTGGGCCAGCGGGGAAACACCATATATTTT. Translation gives CASSLGQRGNTIYF.

A remark on this clone: This CDR3 is also generated by other DNA sequences in the sample. The gene calls are TRBV7-2 and TRBJ1-6; 7 nucleotides align to TRBD1. CDR1 is SGHTA and CDR2 is FQGNSA in the germline V gene. The CDR3 covers 15 residues. The V and J ends lost 1 base and 7 bases, in that order; junction bases with no gene match: 4. The chain's CDR3 is CASSLGQGTNSPLHF. CDR3 nucleotide sequence: TGTGCCAGCAGCTTAGGACAGGGCACGAATTCACCCCTCCACTTT.